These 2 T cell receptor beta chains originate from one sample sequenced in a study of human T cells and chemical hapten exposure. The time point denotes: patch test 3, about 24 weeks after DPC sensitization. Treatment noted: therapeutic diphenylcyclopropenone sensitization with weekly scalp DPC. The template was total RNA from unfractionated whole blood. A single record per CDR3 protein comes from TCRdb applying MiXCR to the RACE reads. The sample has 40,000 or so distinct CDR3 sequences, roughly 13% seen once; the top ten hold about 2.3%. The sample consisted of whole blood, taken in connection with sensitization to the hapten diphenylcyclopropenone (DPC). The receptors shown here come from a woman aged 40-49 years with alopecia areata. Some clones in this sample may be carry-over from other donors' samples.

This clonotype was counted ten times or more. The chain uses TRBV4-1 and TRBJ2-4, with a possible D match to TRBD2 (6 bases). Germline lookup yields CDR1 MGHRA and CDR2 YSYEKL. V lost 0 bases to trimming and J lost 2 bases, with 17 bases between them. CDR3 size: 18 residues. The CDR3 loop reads CASSQDLVGSGSKNIQYF. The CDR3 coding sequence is TGCGCCAGCAGCCAAGATCTCGTCGGGAGTGGGTCCAAAAACATTCAGTACTTC.

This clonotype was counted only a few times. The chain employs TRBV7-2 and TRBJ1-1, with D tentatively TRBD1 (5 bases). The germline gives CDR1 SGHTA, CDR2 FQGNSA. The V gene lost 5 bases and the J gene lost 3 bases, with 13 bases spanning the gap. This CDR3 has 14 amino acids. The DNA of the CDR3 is TGTGCCAGCAGCCTGGCGCCGGGGGACACTGAAGCTTTCTTT. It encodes CASSLAPGDTEAFF.